The rows below give T cell receptor beta chains drawn from one sample of a study of control samples from healthy donors and cancer patients. Repertoires were generated with immunoSEQ multiplex PCR, while TCRdb's copy carries only in-frame clones and drops some. The sample lists about 130,000 clones; 80% to 95% were seen once. Sequencing input: blood. The receptors here all came from a young man in good health. The CDR3 runs from the conserved cysteine through the conserved F or W. D genes are given only for firm matches. A clone size is listed for some rows: how often the clone was seen (once, few, many), or a class if it is expanded.

J,size,V,D,DNA,CDR3
TRBJ2-3,-,TRBV6-6,TRBD2,TGTGCCAGCAGTTATGGAGCGGGGACGACAGATACGCAGTATTTT,CASSYGAGTTDTQYF
TRBJ1-2,once,TRBV18,-,TGTGCCAGCTCACCACAGCGGGGAAACGAAGGCTACACCTTC,CASSPQRGNEGYTF
TRBJ1-1,once,TRBV5-4,-,TGTGCCAGCAGCTCTCGAAGGTCAGGAAACACTGAAGCTTTCTTT,CASSSRRSGNTEAFF
TRBJ2-7,-,TRBV4-1,TRBD1,TGCGCCAGCAGCCAAGTGCCGTGGACAGGAACCTACGAGCAGTACTTC,CASSQVPWTGTYEQYF
TRBJ1-1,-,TRBV5-1,-,TGCGCCAGCAGCCTGGGGGCAACGAACACTGAAGCTTTCTTT,CASSLGATNTEAFF
TRBJ2-3,once,TRBV19,TRBD2,TGTGCCAGTAGTATAGTCCCAACTAGCGGGGGCACAGATACGCAGTATTTT,CASSIVPTSGGTDTQYF
TRBJ2-5,-,TRBV3-1/TRBV3-2,-,TGTGCCAGCAGCCAAGTGCCCACAGACGGGAACGGGGAGACCCAGTACTTC,CASSQVPTDGNGETQYF
TRBJ2-7,-,TRBV5-6,-,TGTGCCAGCAGCCTCCCAAGAGGTAGCGGAGACTACGAGCAGTACTTC,CASSLPRGSGDYEQYF
TRBJ2-3,once,TRBV2,-,TGTGCCAGCAGTGAGGAGAGCACAGATACGCAGTATTTT,CASSEESTDTQYF
TRBJ2-3,-,TRBV2,TRBD2,TGTGCCAGCAGTGAAGGAAACGGGGGGTCAGATACGCAGTATTTT,CASSEGNGGSDTQYF
TRBJ1-6,-,TRBV2,TRBD1,TGTGCCAGCAGGGCCGGGACAGGGCGAAGATTCTATAATTCACCCCTCCACTTT,CASRAGTGRRFYNSPLHF
TRBJ1-3,-,TRBV30,-,TGTGCCTGGAGTGTAGGGGATTCTGGAAACACCATATATTTT,CAWSVGDSGNTIYF
TRBJ1-2,-,TRBV7-9,TRBD1,TGTGCCAGCAGCCTCCGGGACAGGGGACGCTATGGCTACACCTTC,CASSLRDRGRYGYTF
TRBJ2-5,once,TRBV5-4,-,TGTGCCAGCAGCTTGGGGGTCAGCGGAGAGACCCAGTACTTC,CASSLGVSGETQYF
TRBJ1-3,-,TRBV9,-,TGTGCCAGCAGCGTCTCAGGCACTGGAAACACCATATATTTT,CASSVSGTGNTIYF
TRBJ2-1,-,TRBV7-2,TRBD2,TGTGCCAGCAGCCTCCTGGGACTAGCGACCAATGAGCAGTTCTTC,CASSLLGLATNEQFF
TRBJ2-7,once,TRBV4-2,-,TGTGCCAGCAGCCAAACACGGAGTATTTCCTACGAGCAGTACTTC,CASSQTRSISYEQYF
TRBJ1-3,-,TRBV5-4,TRBD1,TGTGCCAGCAGCTGGACAGGTGGAAACACCATATATTTT,CASSWTGGNTIYF
TRBJ1-1,-,TRBV25-1,TRBD1,TGTGCCAGCAGAGGGACAGAAGGCCCTGAAGCTTTCTTT,CASRGTEGPEAFF
TRBJ2-2,-,TRBV1,-,TGCACCAGCAGCCAACGGCCGGGGCCGATGAACACCGGGGAGCTGTTTTTT,CTSSQRPGPMNTGELFF
TRBJ1-6,-,TRBV6-5,-,TGTGCCACCCAGGACAGCAGCTCCTATAATTCACCCCTCCACTTT,CATQDSSSYNSPLHF
TRBJ1-1,-,TRBV10-3,TRBD1,TGTGCCATCAGTGCTCACACGGGGACAGGGGGCTCTGGCGCCCCAGACACTGAAGCTTTCTTT,CAISAHTGTGGSGAPDTEAFF
TRBJ1-2,-,TRBV19,-,TGTGCCAGTAGTCCGGGGGGATACGGGACAACCACTAACTATGGCTACACCTTC,CASSPGGYGTTTNYGYTF
TRBJ2-1,-,TRBV19,-,TGTGCCAGTAGTACTGGGGGGGCTGGGCAGTTCTTC,CASSTGGAGQFF
TRBJ1-2,-,TRBV15,-,TGTGCCACCCCAACCGGGAGGGGTAACTATGGCTACACCTTC,CATPTGRGNYGYTF
TRBJ2-2,-,TRBV11-2,-,TGTGCCAGCAGCTTTATCGACCGGAACACCGGGGAGCTGTTTTTT,CASSFIDRNTGELFF
TRBJ2-1,-,TRBV19,-,TGTGCCAGTAGTATACCGGGGGAGCAGTTCTTC,CASSIPGEQFF
TRBJ2-7,-,TRBV12-3/TRBV12-4,-,TGTGCCAGCAGTTTTGGGTTCCTCTACGAGCAGTACTTC,CASSFGFLYEQYF